This T cell receptor beta chain emerged from a study of shared clonotypes between healthy human individuals. This table comes from immunoSEQ multiplex PCR, and its TCRdb copy is limited to in-frame clones, with some not included. This sample has around 690,000 clones, with roughly 87% found just once. The CDR3 runs to 15 residues. The trim removed 7 bases at V and 4 bases at J, leaving 8 bases unmatched. Germline assignment: CDR1 LNHDA and CDR2 SQIVND (reference sequence). The receptor was isolated from a man aged 18 to 29 in good health. Some clones in this sample may be carry-over from other donors' samples. Sample: memory CD8+ T cells from PBMCs. The subset denotes: CD45RO+ cells pooled with CCR7-negative TemRA cells. The V call is TRBV19, the J call TRBJ2-1; 9 bases agree with TRBD1. The CDR3 protein is CASTGLTGGYNEQFF. The CDR3 bases are TGTGCCAGTACCGGCCTGACAGGGGGATACAATGAGCAGTTCTTC.